Included here is one T cell receptor (beta chain) sequence, with context. The data derive from a study of blood T cell repertoires in COVID-19. Clones were read by immunoSEQ multiplex PCR, and TCRdb kept only the in-frame ones, dropping some. In the table there are some 190,000 clones, about four fifths of which are singletons. Trimming took off 6 bases at V and 1 base at J, with 16 bases between the two ends. Germline CDR1 is SGHRS and CDR2 is YFSETQ. The CDR3 extends over 15 amino acids. This clonotype originated in a woman in her 30s who had recovered from COVID-19. Sequencing was performed on PBMCs or T cells enriched from blood (not recorded which). This chain joins TRBV5-1 and TRBJ1-1; perhaps TRBD1 as D (5 bases). CDR3 protein: CASISGPGANTEAFF. CDR3 in DNA: TGCGCCAGCATCTCAGGGCCAGGAGCGAACACTGAAGCTTTCTTT.